These T cell receptor beta chains were read from a single sample in a study of cytomegalovirus exposure and HLA in healthy donors. Profiled with immunoSEQ multiplex PCR; TCRdb holds only in-frame clones, not every one. The profile shows some 170,000 clones, just under 90% of them singletons. The sequencing sample was made of PBMCs. All receptors derive from a man aged 18 to 30 in good health and CMV-seropositive. CDR3s include the opening cysteine and the closing phenylalanine or tryptophan. Fields, in order: D gene, V gene, J gene, clone size, CDR3 protein, CDR3 DNA. The D gene is left open where the match is weak. The listing skips clone size in some rows; elsewhere it reads once, few, many or a size class.

d_call: -
v_call: TRBV7-2
j_call: TRBJ1-5
clone_size: -
cdr3_aa: CASSFSDSMQPQHF
cdr3_nt: TGTGCCAGCAGCTTTTCGGACAGTATGCAGCCCCAGCATTTT

d_call: TRBD1
v_call: TRBV6-6
j_call: TRBJ1-1
clone_size: -
cdr3_aa: CASSYAGGTEAFF
cdr3_nt: TGTGCCAGCAGTTACGCAGGGGGGACTGAAGCTTTCTTT

d_call: -
v_call: TRBV18
j_call: TRBJ2-1
clone_size: -
cdr3_aa: CASSPSGSDGSEQFF
cdr3_nt: TGTGCCAGCTCACCAAGCGGGTCGGACGGGAGCGAGCAGTTCTTC

d_call: TRBD1
v_call: TRBV7-6
j_call: TRBJ2-7
clone_size: few
cdr3_aa: CASSFGTGTYEQYF
cdr3_nt: TGTGCCAGCAGCTTCGGGACAGGGACGTACGAGCAGTACTTC

d_call: -
v_call: TRBV5-1
j_call: TRBJ1-1
clone_size: -
cdr3_aa: CASSLEGGRVNTEAFF
cdr3_nt: TGCGCCAGCAGCTTGGAAGGGGGGAGGGTGAACACTGAAGCTTTCTTT

d_call: TRBD1
v_call: TRBV7-9
j_call: TRBJ1-4
clone_size: -
cdr3_aa: CASNPGQGGEKLFF
cdr3_nt: TGTGCCAGCAATCCGGGACAGGGGGGTGAAAAACTGTTTTTT

d_call: TRBD1
v_call: TRBV14
j_call: TRBJ2-2
clone_size: -
cdr3_aa: CASSHPHRGTGELFF
cdr3_nt: TGTGCCAGCAGCCATCCCCACAGGGGCACCGGGGAGCTGTTTTTT

d_call: TRBD2
v_call: TRBV5-6
j_call: TRBJ2-7
clone_size: -
cdr3_aa: CASSPLGPSGYSYEQYF
cdr3_nt: TGTGCCAGCAGCCCACTAGGTCCTAGCGGTTACTCCTACGAGCAGTACTTC

d_call: -
v_call: TRBV6-1
j_call: TRBJ2-5
clone_size: -
cdr3_aa: CASSEIQGWETQYF
cdr3_nt: TGTGCCAGCAGTGAAATACAGGGCTGGGAGACCCAGTACTTC

d_call: -
v_call: TRBV9
j_call: TRBJ2-4
clone_size: -
cdr3_aa: CASSVGVLAGGKNIQYF
cdr3_nt: TGTGCCAGCAGCGTAGGGGTACTAGCAGGGGGGAAAAACATTCAGTACTTC

d_call: TRBD1
v_call: TRBV30
j_call: TRBJ2-3
clone_size: -
cdr3_aa: CAWDRDSSTDTQYF
cdr3_nt: TGTGCCTGGGATCGGGACAGCAGCACAGATACGCAGTATTTT

d_call: -
v_call: TRBV2
j_call: TRBJ1-1
clone_size: -
cdr3_aa: CASSERGEAFF
cdr3_nt: TGTGCCAGCAGTGAAAGGGGAGAAGCTTTCTTT

d_call: -
v_call: TRBV7-8
j_call: TRBJ2-1
clone_size: -
cdr3_aa: CASSLGWSDEQFF
cdr3_nt: TGTGCCAGCAGCTTAGGATGGAGCGATGAGCAGTTCTTC

d_call: -
v_call: TRBV5-1
j_call: TRBJ2-1
clone_size: -
cdr3_aa: CASSGRDEQFF
cdr3_nt: TGCGCCAGCAGCGGGCGCGATGAGCAGTTCTTC

d_call: TRBD1
v_call: TRBV9
j_call: TRBJ1-4
clone_size: -
cdr3_aa: CASSVRQGTNEKLFF
cdr3_nt: TGTGCCAGCAGCGTTCGACAGGGGACTAATGAAAAACTGTTTTTT

d_call: TRBD1
v_call: TRBV29-1
j_call: TRBJ2-5
clone_size: -
cdr3_aa: CSVADGTGAQETQYF
cdr3_nt: TGCAGCGTTGCCGATGGGACAGGTGCTCAAGAGACCCAGTACTTC

d_call: -
v_call: TRBV18
j_call: TRBJ2-7
clone_size: few
cdr3_aa: CASSPPGRGGDEQYF
cdr3_nt: TGTGCCAGCTCACCCCCGGGTAGGGGGGGGGACGAGCAGTACTTC

d_call: -
v_call: TRBV7-8
j_call: TRBJ2-3
clone_size: -
cdr3_aa: CASRPGTNTDTQYF
cdr3_nt: TGTGCCAGCAGACCCGGGACAAACACAGATACGCAGTATTTT

d_call: -
v_call: TRBV25-1
j_call: TRBJ2-5
clone_size: -
cdr3_aa: CASSEKTFQETQYF
cdr3_nt: TGTGCCAGCAGTGAAAAAACATTTCAAGAGACCCAGTACTTC

d_call: -
v_call: TRBV4-1
j_call: TRBJ2-5
clone_size: -
cdr3_aa: CASSPSRGETQYF
cdr3_nt: TGCGCCAGCAGCCCCTCCCGCGGGGAGACCCAGTACTTC

d_call: TRBD2
v_call: TRBV5-1
j_call: TRBJ2-1
clone_size: once
cdr3_aa: CASSLAEGTSVNEQFF
cdr3_nt: TGCGCCAGCAGCTTGGCAGAAGGGACTAGCGTCAATGAGCAGTTCTTC

d_call: TRBD1
v_call: TRBV23-1
j_call: TRBJ2-1
clone_size: -
cdr3_aa: CASSQSPDRGGNEQFF
cdr3_nt: TGCGCCAGCAGTCAATCACCGGACAGGGGAGGCAATGAGCAGTTCTTC

d_call: TRBD1
v_call: TRBV9
j_call: TRBJ2-2
clone_size: -
cdr3_aa: CASSVRDRGNTGELFF
cdr3_nt: TGTGCCAGCAGCGTCCGGGACAGGGGAAACACCGGGGAGCTGTTTTTT

d_call: TRBD1
v_call: TRBV11-2
j_call: TRBJ2-1
clone_size: -
cdr3_aa: CASSPRTGFNEQFF
cdr3_nt: TGTGCCAGCAGCCCCCGGACAGGCTTTAATGAGCAGTTCTTC

d_call: TRBD2
v_call: TRBV5-1
j_call: TRBJ2-7
clone_size: -
cdr3_aa: CASSSSGGPYEQYF
cdr3_nt: TGCGCCAGCAGCTCTAGCGGAGGTCCCTACGAGCAGTACTTC

d_call: -
v_call: TRBV7-8
j_call: TRBJ2-1
clone_size: -
cdr3_aa: CASSLAAFDEQFF
cdr3_nt: TGTGCCAGCAGCTTAGCAGCGTTTGATGAGCAGTTCTTC

d_call: -
v_call: TRBV2
j_call: TRBJ1-1
clone_size: -
cdr3_aa: CASSVGSTEAFF
cdr3_nt: TGTGCCAGCAGTGTTGGGAGCACTGAAGCTTTCTTT

d_call: -
v_call: TRBV6-6
j_call: TRBJ1-5
clone_size: -
cdr3_aa: CASSSQGQPQHF
cdr3_nt: TGTGCCAGCAGTTCTCAGGGACAGCCCCAGCATTTT

d_call: -
v_call: TRBV13
j_call: TRBJ2-1
clone_size: -
cdr3_aa: CASSSFRGASANEQFF
cdr3_nt: TGTGCCAGCAGCTCCTTTCGGGGGGCGAGCGCCAATGAGCAGTTCTTC

d_call: TRBD1
v_call: TRBV6-5
j_call: TRBJ1-2
clone_size: -
cdr3_aa: CATRQGFYGYTF
cdr3_nt: TGTGCCACCAGACAGGGGTTCTATGGCTACACCTTC

d_call: TRBD2
v_call: TRBV6-6
j_call: TRBJ2-7
clone_size: -
cdr3_aa: CASSYSWLAAYEQYF
cdr3_nt: TGTGCCAGCAGTTACTCGTGGCTAGCGGCCTACGAGCAGTACTTC

d_call: TRBD2
v_call: TRBV19
j_call: TRBJ2-7
clone_size: once
cdr3_aa: CASSPLRLAGGGSYEQYF
cdr3_nt: TGTGCCAGTAGTCCCCTACGACTAGCGGGGGGGGGCTCCTACGAGCAGTACTTC

d_call: -
v_call: TRBV4-1
j_call: TRBJ2-7
clone_size: once
cdr3_aa: CASSLTRGSSYEQYF
cdr3_nt: TGCGCCAGCAGCCTAACACGGGGGAGCTCCTACGAGCAGTACTTC

d_call: TRBD1
v_call: TRBV18
j_call: TRBJ2-3
clone_size: -
cdr3_aa: CASSPRGQGVTDTQYF
cdr3_nt: TGTGCCAGCTCACCACGAGGACAGGGGGTCACGGATACGCAGTATTTT

d_call: -
v_call: TRBV20-1
j_call: TRBJ1-2
clone_size: -
cdr3_aa: CSAKKEGYTF
cdr3_nt: TGCAGTGCCAAAAAGGAGGGCTACACCTTC

d_call: -
v_call: TRBV5-4
j_call: TRBJ2-1
clone_size: -
cdr3_aa: CASSSFGSSYNEQFF
cdr3_nt: TGTGCCAGCAGCTCCTTCGGGAGCTCCTACAATGAGCAGTTCTTC

d_call: TRBD2
v_call: TRBV27
j_call: TRBJ2-7
clone_size: -
cdr3_aa: CASSLTGGPVYEQYF
cdr3_nt: TGTGCCAGCAGCCTAACGGGGGGGCCAGTCTACGAGCAGTACTTC

d_call: TRBD2
v_call: TRBV6-1
j_call: TRBJ2-1
clone_size: -
cdr3_aa: CASSATGTSANEQFF
cdr3_nt: TGTGCCAGCAGCGCCACCGGGACTAGCGCCAATGAGCAGTTCTTC

d_call: TRBD1
v_call: TRBV11-2
j_call: TRBJ2-1
clone_size: -
cdr3_aa: CASSGPGQGSYNEQFF
cdr3_nt: TGTGCCAGCAGCGGCCCGGGACAGGGCTCCTACAATGAGCAGTTCTTC

d_call: TRBD1
v_call: TRBV4-1
j_call: TRBJ1-5
clone_size: -
cdr3_aa: CASSQDYGQGNSNQPQHF
cdr3_nt: TGCGCCAGCAGCCAAGACTACGGACAGGGCAATAGCAATCAGCCCCAGCATTTT

d_call: TRBD1
v_call: TRBV19
j_call: TRBJ1-2
clone_size: -
cdr3_aa: CATSIGGQGVGNYGYTF
cdr3_nt: TGTGCCACCTCTATCGGGGGACAGGGAGTAGGTAACTATGGCTACACCTTC

d_call: -
v_call: TRBV11-3
j_call: TRBJ2-3
clone_size: -
cdr3_aa: CASSEPLQGNADTQYF
cdr3_nt: TGTGCCAGCAGCGAACCCCTACAGGGCAACGCAGATACGCAGTATTTT